This TCR beta chain emerged from a study of blood T cell repertoires in COVID-19. From germline, CDR1 is SGHTA and CDR2 FQGNSA. V was clipped by 5 bases and J by 3 bases, with 3 bases between them. This CDR3 comprises 11 residues. Method: immunoSEQ multiplex PCR; TCRdb's copy keeps in-frame clones and lacks some. The sample yields over 35,000 clones, 81% seen once. Sequenced: peripheral blood. This receptor was taken from a man aged 40-49 years with active or convalescent COVID-19. J is TRBJ2-3 and V is TRBV7-2; D gene ambiguous. CDR3 coding DNA: TGTGCCAGCAGCCTTACAGATACGCAGTATTTT. Residues: CASSLTDTQYF.